The 29 T cell receptor beta chains reported below all come from one sample, sequenced in a study of spatial heterogeneity in lung cancer. Time point: sample taken at primary tumor resection. Whole RNA was taken from tumor, nontumor lung or frozen PBMC; it was then sequenced unsorted. From the 5' RACE reads, TCRdb called clonotypes with MiXCR, one entry per CDR3 protein. Of 36,000 or so distinct CDR3 sequences in the sample, roughly 5% are singletons; the top ten hold under 30%. Here the sequenced sample was PBMCs, taken at surgery. The source of these receptors is a female donor with early-stage non-small cell lung cancer.

There are many counts of this clonotype. V is TRBV7-9 and J is TRBJ2-5; D is ambiguous. CDR3 size: 17 residues. Trimming took off 6 bases at V and 2 bases at J, with 22 bases between the two ends. CDR1 is SEHNR, CDR2 FQNEAQ, per germline (reference sequence). The CDR3 sequence: CASRPRPGSLTQETQYF. CDR3 nucleotides: TGTGCCAGCAGACCACGGCCCGGGTCACTGACACAAGAGACCCAGTACTTC.

This clonotype was counted many times. V usage is TRBV7-2 and J usage is TRBJ1-4; 8 positions match TRBD1. Germline loops: CDR1 SGHTA, CDR2 FQGNSA. The length of the CDR3 is 13 residues. V was pared by 5 bases and J by 7 bases, with 3 bases of the junction left unmatched. The CDR3 region has the DNA TGTGCCAGCAGCCGGACAGGGATTGAAAAACTGTTTTTT. This sequence encodes CASSRTGIEKLFF. Supplemented by reference TRBV7-2 and TRBJ1-4, the full variable domain reads GAGVSQSPSNKVTEKGKDVELRCDPISGHTALYWYRQSLGQGLEFLIYFQGNSAPDKSGLPSDRFSAERTGGSVSTLTIQRTQQEDSAVYLCASSRTGIEKLFFGSGTQLSVL.

This clonotype has a count of ten or more. V is TRBV30 and J is TRBJ2-1; D may be TRBD2 (6 bases). Trimming shortened V by 6 bases and J by 0 bases, and 12 bases separated the two germline ends. Germline V gives CDR1 GTSNPN, CDR2 SVGIG (reference sequence). The CDR3 is 14 amino acids. The CDR3 loop is CACQAGSSYNEQFF. DNA of the CDR3: TGTGCCTGCCAGGCCGGGAGCTCCTACAATGAGCAGTTCTTC.

There are many counts of this clonotype. The rearrangement links TRBV12-3 or TRBV12-4 to TRBJ2-1, with 8 bases fitting TRBD1. The CDR3 contains 15 residues. Germline trimming cut 1 base from V and 7 bases from J; bases unmatched to any gene: 6. CDR3 sequence: CASSLGQGTRNEQFF. Written as DNA, the CDR3 is TGTGCCAGCAGTTTAGGACAGGGGACCCGGAATGAGCAGTTCTTC.

The rearrangement uses TRBV18 and TRBJ2-4; 10 positions match TRBD1. V shed 5 bases and J 3 bases; nucleotides not matched to a gene: 10. The CDR3 contains 17 residues. In germline, CDR1 is KGHSH, CDR2 LQKENI. In DNA, the CDR3 is TGTGCCAGCTCAAATCCGGGACAGGGGTTGGTCAAAAACATTCAGTACTTC. Amino acid sequence: CASSNPGQGLVKNIQYF.

This clonotype was counted ten times or more. V gene TRBV5-1 combines with J gene TRBJ1-6; D not certain. V dropped 2 bases and J dropped 7 bases, with 13 bases sitting between them. The CDR3 contains 15 residues. The germline V gene has CDR1 SGHRS and CDR2 YFSETQ. CDR3 protein: CASSFRPGRNSPLHF. The CDR3 region has the DNA TGCGCCAGCAGCTTCCGACCCGGACGGAATTCACCCCTCCACTTT.

There are a few counts of this clonotype. The rearrangement uses TRBV23-1 and TRBJ1-6; 10 positions match TRBD1. TRBV23-1 is an ORF for which the function is uncertain. There are 17 residues in the CDR3. J gave up 6 bases and V 2 bases, and 7 bases lay outside the gene matches. The CDR3 loop is CASSQDRGPFCNSPLHF. The DNA for the CDR3 is TGCGCCAGCAGTCAAGACAGGGGGCCCTTCTGTAATTCACCCCTCCACTTT.

This clonotype occurred many times. J is TRBJ2-1 and V is TRBV5-1; 16 bases agree with TRBD2. J lost 7 bases, V lost 3 bases, and 4 bases had no gene match. This CDR3 has 16 residues. Germline V gene lookup returns CDR1 SGHRS and CDR2 YFSETQ. The CDR3 nucleotides are TGCGCCAGCAGCTCCGCGGGACTAGCGGGGGGGAATGAGCAGTTCTTC. Translation: CASSSAGLAGGNEQFF.

The chain has TRBV7-9 and TRBJ1-1; D is undetermined. The CDR3 sequence is 15 residues long. Trimming left V 1 base short and J 0 bases short, with 9 bases between. Germline values: CDR1 SEHNR, CDR2 FQNEAQ (reference sequence). The CDR3 is CASSLDPGLNTEAFF. The DNA of the CDR3 is TGTGCCAGCAGCTTAGACCCGGGTTTGAACACTGAAGCTTTCTTT.

The rearrangement joins TRBV7-2 to TRBJ2-3, with D perhaps TRBD2 (6 bases). The CDR3 covers 14 residues. V was pared by 2 bases and J by 2 bases, with 8 bases between. Germline CDR1 SGHTA, CDR2 FQGNSA. The CDR3 here is CASSLLADTDTQYF. CDR3 sequence (DNA): TGTGCCAGCAGCTTATTAGCGGACACAGATACGCAGTATTTT.

This chain links TRBV6-5 with TRBJ1-2; 9 bases are a match to TRBD1. V shed 5 bases and J 8 bases; nucleotides not matched to a gene: 15. Germline-derived CDR1 and CDR2 are MNHEY and SVGAGI. The CDR3 spans 16 residues. The CDR3 sequence: CASSNRNLRDREGYTF. CDR3 DNA sequence: TGTGCCAGCAGTAACCGAAACCTCCGGGACAGGGAAGGCTACACCTTC.

This clonotype was detected ten times or more. The chain carries TRBV5-4 and TRBJ1-1; TRBD1 aligns across 7 bases. With V trimmed by 0 bases and J by 4 bases, 3 bases remained unmatched. Looked up from germline, CDR1 is SGHNT and CDR2 is YYREEE (reference sequence). CDR3 length: 14 residues. CDR3 bases: TGTGCCAGCAGCTTGGACAGGGGATCCACTGAAGCTTTCTTT. This translates into CASSLDRGSTEAFF. Filled out from reference TRBV5-4 and TRBJ1-1, the complete variable domain reads ETGVTQSPTHLIKTRGQQVTLRCSSQSGHNTVSWYQQALGQGPQFIFQYYREEENGRGNFPPRFSGLQFPNYSSELNVNALELDDSALYLCASSLDRGSTEAFFGQGTRLTVV.

The chain employs TRBV4-3 and TRBJ2-3; 11 bases line up with TRBD2. Germline CDR1 and CDR2: LGHNA and YSLEER. The CDR3 contains 19 residues. J was trimmed by 2 bases and V by 4 bases; bases with no gene match: 14. DNA of the CDR3: TGCGCCAGCAGCCGAGCGACTAGCGGGACCTCCAGACTCACAGATACGCAGTATTTT. This encodes CASSRATSGTSRLTDTQYF.

A few counts support this clonotype. The chain joins TRBV7-8 to TRBJ1-2; TRBD1 matches at 7 bases. The ends lost 5 bases at V and 0 bases at J; junction bases unmatched: 6. Germline V gene lookup returns CDR1 SGHVS and CDR2 FQNEAQ. The CDR3 spans 15 residues. The CDR3 sequence: CASSTRDSTNYGYTF. The CDR3 nucleotides are TGTGCCAGCAGCACCCGGGACAGTACTAACTATGGCTACACCTTC.

This clonotype is termed medium-sized. This chain joins TRBV27 and TRBJ2-7, with 10 bases aligning to TRBD2. The germline V gene has CDR1 MNHEY and CDR2 SMNVEV (reference sequence). This CDR3 is 15 amino acids long. Trimming took 5 bases from V and 5 from J; bases not matched to a gene: 9. The CDR3, as DNA: TGTGCCAGCAGTGGCTTACTAGCGGGGAGGAACGAGCAGTACTTC. The encoded protein is CASSGLLAGRNEQYF.

The chain couples TRBV20-1 to TRBJ1-5, with D possibly being TRBD1 (6 bases). CDR1 and CDR2 (germline): DFQATT, SNEGSKA (reference sequence). This CDR3 spans 15 amino acids. Trimming left V 6 bases short and J 1 base short, with 16 bases between. The CDR3 is CSARMGQGSNQPQHF. The CDR3 coding sequence is TGCAGTGCCCGGATGGGGCAGGGGAGCAATCAGCCCCAGCATTTT.

Many counts were recorded for this clonotype. The chain recombines TRBV6-1 with TRBJ2-1, with D unclear. V lost 7 bases, J lost 0 bases, and 16 bases lay in between. From germline, CDR1 is MNHNS and CDR2 SASEGT. The CDR3 loop spans 16 amino acids. The CDR3 region is CASTQGLTASYNEQFF. The CDR3 nucleotides read TGTGCCAGCACCCAAGGGTTGACGGCCTCCTACAATGAGCAGTTCTTC.

This clonotype was counted at least ten times. This chain connects TRBV5-1 to TRBJ2-7; 9 nucleotides agree with TRBD1. The germline CDR1 and CDR2 sequences are SGHRS and YFSETQ. The CDR3 has 15 residues. V lost 3 bases, J lost 3 bases, and 7 bases stayed unmatched. CDR3 amino acids: CASSSLLGQGYEQYF. CDR3 coding DNA: TGCGCCAGCAGCTCGCTCCTGGGACAGGGCTACGAGCAGTACTTC.

This clonotype was picked up many times. No DNA is shown, since the ends of the CDR3 on it are uncertain; the CDR3 is the one TCRdb lists. The chain joins TRBV18 to TRBJ2-7; the table's D call, TRBD2, was not checked against the DNA. Germline values: CDR1 KGHSH, CDR2 LQKENI. Termini included, the CDR3 measures 15 amino acids. The CDR3: CASSPLRASSYEQYF.

V is TRBV2 and J is TRBJ1-1; 8 positions match TRBD1. The CDR3 is made up of 14 amino acids. V was clipped by 7 bases and J by 5 bases; unmatched bases: 9. Germline-derived CDR1 and CDR2 are SNHLY and FYNNEI. The DNA for the CDR3 is TGTGCCAGCATTGGGACAGGAGGGGGAACTGAAGCTTTCTTT. Residues: CASIGTGGGTEAFF.

There are a few counts of this clonotype. The chain combines TRBV20-1 with TRBJ2-1; possibly TRBD2 for D (6 bases). The CDR3 runs to 15 residues. The germline V and J ends were trimmed by 3 bases and 4 bases, with 16 bases remaining between them. The germline CDR1 and CDR2 sequences are DFQATT and SNEGSKA (reference sequence). The CDR3 bases are TGCAGTGCTAGGGGGGGACGTGTTTCGTACAATGAGCAGTTCTTC. It yields the protein CSARGGRVSYNEQFF.

This clonotype was recorded many times. The chain recombines TRBV7-2 with TRBJ2-7, with unresolved D. Trimming pared 1 base from V and 0 bases from J, leaving 10 bases between. Germline CDR1 reads SGHTA; CDR2 reads FQGNSA. CDR3 length: 15 residues. CDR3 loop: CASSLERASSYEQYF. The CDR3 nucleotides are TGTGCCAGCAGCTTAGAACGGGCCAGCTCCTACGAGCAGTACTTC.

This clonotype was found many times. This rearrangement joins TRBV4-3 to TRBJ1-5; 9 bases match TRBD1. Germline V gene lookup returns CDR1 LGHNA and CDR2 YSLEER. Unmatched junction bases numbered 2, after V lost 0 bases and J lost 5 bases. The CDR3 spans 15 residues. CDR3: CASSQDGTGHQPQHF. The CDR3 coding sequence is TGCGCCAGCAGCCAAGATGGGACAGGGCATCAGCCCCAGCATTTT.

This clonotype has a count of ten or more. The V gene is TRBV6-2 or TRBV6-3, the J gene TRBJ2-2; tentatively, D is TRBD2 (5 bases). V lost 2 bases and J lost 4, with 14 bases in between. Germline CDR1 reads MNHEY; CDR2 reads SVGEGT. The CDR3 runs 16 residues. CDR3 residues: CASSYMRGLATGELFF. Here the CDR3 DNA reads TGTGCCAGCAGTTACATGAGAGGGCTGGCCACCGGGGAGCTGTTTTTT.

Turning to this clonotype: This could be a read error, since a much larger clone is one nucleotide away. The V call is TRBV2, the J call TRBJ2-1; 9 nucleotides line up with TRBD2. Germline V lookup: CDR1 SNHLY, CDR2 FYNNEI. CDR3 length equals 15 residues. CDR3 amino acids: CVSTGPSGAYNEQFF. Written as DNA, the CDR3 is TGTGTCAGCACGGGGCCTAGCGGGGCCTACAATGAGCAGTTCTTC.

Remarks on this clonotype: This could be a read error, since a much larger clone is one nucleotide away. The CDR3 carries no conserved terminal phenylalanine or tryptophan, so it likely arises from a read error. This chain uses TRBV4-1 with TRBJ1-5, with 7 nucleotides matching TRBD1. V dropped 4 bases and J dropped 2; count of bases not matched to a gene: 11. The CDR3 totals 17 residues. The V gene's germline CDR1 is MGHRA and CDR2 YSYEKL. The CDR3, as DNA: TGCGCCAGCAGCCGTATACCGACAGGGTTGGGCAATCAGCCCCAGCATCTT. Protein product: CASSRIPTGLGNQPQHL.

This clonotype has at least ten counts. The rearrangement uses TRBV4-2 and TRBJ1-6; D is ambiguous. In germline, CDR1 is LGHNA, CDR2 YNFKEQ. CDR3 size: 16 residues. V lost 0 bases to trimming and J lost 9 bases, with 15 bases between them. CDR3 nucleotide sequence: TGTGCCAGCAGCCAAGATCGGACGGGCTCGGGTTCACCCCTCCACTTT. Amino acids: CASSQDRTGSGSPLHF.

This chain uses TRBV2 with TRBJ2-3, with D possibly being TRBD1 or TRBD2 (6 bases each). Germline-derived CDR1 and CDR2 are SNHLY and FYNNEI. This CDR3 spans 14 amino acids. Trimming left V 7 bases short and J 4 bases short, with 15 bases between. The CDR3 DNA reads TGTGCCAGCACAGAGGACGGGGGCTCAGATACGCAGTATTTT. This sequence encodes CASTEDGGSDTQYF.

This clonotype appeared many times. The genes are TRBV20-1 and TRBJ1-1; D uncertain. Per the germline V gene, CDR1 is DFQATT and CDR2 is SNEGSKA (reference sequence). This CDR3 contains 13 residues. V gave up 3 bases and J gave up 8 bases, with 16 bases separating them. CDR3 nucleotide sequence: TGCAGTGCTAGGACCGGGGAGGGCGAGGAAGCTTTCTTT. Translation gives CSARTGEGEEAFF.